One sample yielded the 18 T cell receptor beta chains listed below, sequenced in a study of cytomegalovirus exposure and HLA in healthy donors. The primer mix had 60 Vbeta and 13 Jbeta primers. Profiling relied on immunoSEQ multiplex PCR, and the TCRdb table lists in-frame clones only, not all of them. The sample holds some 150,000 clones, approximately 80% seen once. The sequencing sample was made of PBMCs. Receptors originate from a male donor in good health and CMV-seronegative.

The table lists this clone with a few counts. CDR3 sequence: CASSTGSNQPQHF. CDR3 nucleotides: TGTGCCAGCAGTACAGGTAGCAATCAGCCCCAGCATTTT. The rearrangement links TRBV2 to TRBJ1-5, with a weak D call TRBD1 (5 bases). Germline V gene sequence: CDR1 SNHLY, CDR2 FYNNEI. The length of the CDR3 is 13 residues. V shed 5 bases and J shed 0 bases, with 5 bases lying between them.

Only one count was recorded for this clone. The chain recombines TRBV7-6 with TRBJ1-1; TRBD1 agrees at 7 bases. Germline trimming cut 3 bases from V and 4 bases from J; bases unmatched to any gene: 5. Germline CDR1 is SGHVS and CDR2 is FNYEAQ. The CDR3 consists of 14 residues. As DNA, the CDR3 is TGTGCCAGCAGCTTTACAGGGGTCTTCACTGAAGCTTTCTTT. Translation gives CASSFTGVFTEAFF.

The chain carries TRBV15 and TRBJ1-2, with 10 nucleotides matching TRBD1. The V gene end was trimmed by 0 bases and the J gene end by 8 bases; junction bases not matched to a gene: 3. There are 14 residues in the CDR3. Germline values: CDR1 LNHNV, CDR2 YYDKDF (reference sequence). The CDR3 DNA is TGTGCCACCAGCAGAGAGGGACAGGGGAGAGGCTACACCTTC. Its translation is CATSREGQGRGYTF.

V usage is TRBV6-5 and J usage is TRBJ1-2; D is unclear. The CDR3 is 13 amino acids. Looked up from germline, CDR1 is MNHEY and CDR2 is SVGAGI. V was clipped by 0 bases and J by 6 bases, with 8 bases between them. For the CDR3, the DNA is TGTGCCAGCAGTTACTCCTACAGAGATGGCTACACCTTC. Its translation: CASSYSYRDGYTF.

The chain uses TRBV6-5 and TRBJ1-2; no reliable D call. This CDR3 spans 15 amino acids. CDR1 MNHEY and CDR2 SVGAGI come from the germline V gene. The V and J ends lost 5 bases and 2 bases respectively, with 15 bases between them. This CDR3 is CASSPGGGRNYGYTF. DNA for the CDR3: TGTGCCAGCAGTCCCGGAGGCGGCAGAAACTATGGCTACACCTTC.

The chain is built from TRBV19 and TRBJ2-7; weak D call: TRBD1 (5 bases). There are 13 residues in the CDR3. CDR1 is LNHDA and CDR2 is SQIVND in the germline V gene (reference sequence). Trimming cost V 2 bases and J 6 bases, with 11 bases left between them. The CDR3 loop is CASSIQGNTEQYF. The CDR3 nucleotides are TGTGCCAGTAGTATACAGGGCAATACCGAGCAGTACTTC.

This chain joins TRBV6-5 and TRBJ1-2; D uncertain. V dropped 0 bases and J dropped 8 bases, with 16 bases sitting between them. Germline V gene sequence: CDR1 MNHEY, CDR2 SVGAGI. This CDR3 contains 15 residues. In nucleotides, the CDR3 is TGTGCCAGCAGTTACTCGGGAGGGTCCCGCTGGGGCTACACCTTC. This codes for CASSYSGGSRWGYTF.

This clone was observed a single time. Germline is not matched at one junction end, which may reflect a read error. The chain employs TRBV28 and TRBJ2-6; 11 bases match TRBD1. CDR1 is MDHEN and CDR2 is SYDVKM in the germline V gene. This CDR3 region has 18 residues. The CDR3 spells CASSLWTGGVSGANVLTF. CDR3 nucleotides: TGTGCCAGCAGTCTATGGACAGGGGGCGTATCTGGGGCCAACGTCCTGACTTTC.

The chain links TRBV10-3 to TRBJ1-2; 9 nucleotides align to TRBD1. The junction had 6 bases not matched to a gene; V was cut back by 3 bases and J by 4 bases. Per the germline V gene, CDR1 is ENHRY and CDR2 is SYGVKD. This CDR3 is built from 15 residues. Here the CDR3 DNA reads TGTGCCATCAGTGACTCTTTGGACAGGGGCTATGGCTACACCTTC. It yields the protein CAISDSLDRGYGYTF.

The V gene is TRBV7-2, the J gene TRBJ2-7, with D possibly TRBD1 on 6 matching bases. V lost 1 base and J 5 bases, leaving 12 bases between the germline ends. CDR1 SGHTA and CDR2 FQGNSA come from the germline V gene. The CDR3 is 14 residues long. The CDR3 sequence: CASSLGVGGHEQYF. CDR3 coding DNA: TGTGCCAGCAGCTTAGGAGTAGGGGGACACGAGCAGTACTTC. Drawing the rest from reference TRBV7-2 and TRBJ2-7, the complete variable domain is GAGVSQSPSNKVTEKGKDVELRCDPISGHTALYWYRQSLGQGLEFLIYFQGNSAPDKSGLPSDRFSAERTGGSVSTLTIQRTQQEDSAVYLCASSLGVGGHEQYFGPGTRLTVT.

The rearrangement links TRBV7-2 to TRBJ1-3; a possible D gene is TRBD1 (6 bases). CDR1 and CDR2 from the germline V gene are SGHTA and FQGNSA. Trimming shortened V by 5 bases and J by 4 bases, and 9 bases separated the two germline ends. The CDR3 is made up of 13 amino acids. CDR3 coding DNA: TGTGCCAGCAGCGCGACAGGAGGAAACACCATATATTTT. It encodes CASSATGGNTIYF. The whole variable domain, filled in from reference TRBV7-2 and TRBJ1-3, reads GAGVSQSPSNKVTEKGKDVELRCDPISGHTALYWYRQSLGQGLEFLIYFQGNSAPDKSGLPSDRFSAERTGGSVSTLTIQRTQQEDSAVYLCASSATGGNTIYFGEGSWLTVV.

V is TRBV28 and J is TRBJ1-2; D is perhaps TRBD1 (5 bases). V dropped 6 bases and J dropped 8 bases, with 16 bases sitting between them. This CDR3 spans 13 amino acids. In germline, CDR1 is MDHEN, CDR2 SYDVKM. DNA of the CDR3: TGTGCCAGCAGCCCAATCCAGGGAAGCGGCTACACCTTC. Translated, it gives CASSPIQGSGYTF.

This sequence joins TRBV11-2 and TRBJ2-2; perhaps TRBD2 as D (7 bases). The CDR3 contains 15 residues. Germline V gene sequence: CDR1 SGHAT, CDR2 FQNNGV. The V end was cut by 2 bases, the J end by 4 bases, with 11 bases between. Here the CDR3 reads CASSLSGGFTGELFF. CDR3 coding DNA: TGTGCCAGCAGCTTATCGGGGGGCTTCACCGGGGAGCTGTTTTTT.

The V and J genes are TRBV23-1 and TRBJ1-2, with 7 bases aligning to TRBD1. TRBV23-1 belongs to the ORF category, with a function that is uncertain. CDR3 length: 17 residues. V lost 2 bases and J lost 2; bases outside the gene matches: 11. The chain's CDR3 is CASSQKARQGMNYGYTF. The CDR3, as DNA: TGCGCCAGCAGTCAAAAAGCCCGACAGGGTATGAACTATGGCTACACCTTC.

This chain links TRBV30 with TRBJ2-1; possibly TRBD1 for D (5 bases). Germline V gene lookup returns CDR1 GTSNPN and CDR2 SVGIG (reference sequence). CDR3 length equals 15 residues. V was trimmed by 1 base and J by 2 bases, leaving 12 bases between them. CDR3 sequence: CAWSEQVAPYNEQFF. In DNA, the CDR3 is TGTGCCTGGAGTGAACAGGTTGCCCCCTACAATGAGCAGTTCTTC.

The chain recombines TRBV5-5 with TRBJ1-5, with TRBD1 matching 9 bases. This CDR3 has 17 amino acids. Germline lookup yields CDR1 SGHKS and CDR2 YYEKEE (reference sequence). The junction had 12 bases not matched to a gene; V was cut back by 4 bases and J by 4 bases. CDR3 in amino acids: CASSPLPGQGWNQPQHF. The CDR3 DNA sequence: TGTGCCAGCAGCCCACTACCCGGACAGGGGTGGAATCAGCCCCAGCATTTT.

The chain has TRBV7-8 and TRBJ1-3; possibly TRBD1 for D (6 bases). Germline loops: CDR1 SGHVS, CDR2 FQNEAQ. V was pared by 5 bases and J by 3 bases, with 20 bases between. This CDR3 contains 17 residues. The CDR3 DNA follows: TGTGCCAGCAGCCTCTCTGGGACACCTACCCTTGGAAACACCATATATTTT. It translates to CASSLSGTPTLGNTIYF.

The chain carries TRBV9 and TRBJ1-1; no reliable D call. Germline values: CDR1 SGDLS, CDR2 YYNGEE. CDR3 size: 15 residues. V lost 3 bases and J 7 bases, leaving 19 bases between the germline ends. The CDR3 DNA sequence: TGTGCCAGCAGCGCCCTAGACTTCGCCGGGAATGAAGCTTTCTTT. Translated, it gives CASSALDFAGNEAFF.